The 2 T cell receptor beta chains below all came from one sample that was sequenced in a study of tumor-infiltrating lymphocytes in primary liver carcinoma. Total RNA amounting to 450 to 550 ng was the source from which TCR beta cDNA was made with a constant-region primer. Three-round nested multiplex PCR performed with slightly modified ARM-PCR produced the TCR beta libraries. Primers for the first two PCR rounds were TRBV1-TRBV30 forward primers and a C-beta reverse primer (about 10 cycles per round). MiXCR, applied by TCRdb to the multiplex PCR reads, yields one record per CDR3 protein. Here the sample spans some 43,000 distinct CDR3 sequences, 55% to 75% being singletons. Scientists recovered RNA and DNA together from around 20-30 mg of unsorted bulk tissue. Sequenced input: liver tumor tissue from sampling region 5. Stated subset: tumor region T5, tumor centre. All receptors derive from a man in his forties with primary liver carcinoma and hepatitis B virus infection.

This clonotype appeared many times. The V gene is TRBV5-1, the J gene TRBJ2-7, with a weak D call TRBD1 (6 bases). The CDR3 covers 16 residues. V lost 0 bases to trimming and J lost 4 bases, with 17 bases between them. The germline V gene encodes CDR1 SGHRS and CDR2 YFSETQ. The CDR3 region is CASSLAGQGIKYEQYF. In DNA, the CDR3 is TGCGCCAGCAGCTTGGCCGGTCAGGGGATTAAGTACGAGCAGTACTTC.

For this clonotype: A much larger clone lies a single base off, so this may be a read error. The chain uses TRBV24-1 and TRBJ2-3, with D unclear. The J call may not be correct, given that the DNA end is closer to TRBJ1-5. The germline CDR1 and CDR2 sequences are KGHDR and SFDVKD. The CDR3 runs 15 residues. CDR3 residues: CATSDSAGSTDTQHF. The CDR3 coding sequence is TGTGCCACCAGTGATTCGGCGGGAAGCACAGATACGCAGCATTTT.